The 13 T cell receptor beta chains in this list originate from one sample, sequenced in a study of patients and donors after allogeneic stem cell transplantation. TCRdb fed the RT-PCR reads into MiXCR, producing one record per CDR3 protein. The sample lists 150,000 to 250,000 distinct CDR3 sequences; around two fifths were seen once. Input material: blood, either unsorted or a sorted T cell fraction (not recorded which). These receptors all stem from a human donor who was either an allogeneic HSCT recipient or a stem cell or donor lymphocyte infusion donor (not recorded which). It is not recorded whose cells these are; they may come from a transplant donor.

This clonotype was detected a few times. This chain connects TRBV5-6 to TRBJ1-2; D is uncertain. Germline V gene data show CDR1 as SGHDT and CDR2 as YYEEEE. Trimming pared 2 bases from V and 6 bases from J, leaving 5 bases between. The CDR3 runs 11 residues. For the CDR3, the DNA is TGTGCCAGCAGCTTCAGCAATGGCTACACCTTC. Translation: CASSFSNGYTF.

This clonotype was observed a few times. V gene TRBV29-1 combines with J gene TRBJ2-6, with 8 bases matching TRBD1. With V trimmed by 4 bases and J by 3 bases, 11 bases remained unmatched. This CDR3 comprises 17 residues. CDR1 is SQVTM and CDR2 is ANQGSEA in the germline V gene. The CDR3 DNA is TGCAGCGTTGGTGGGACAGGTAGAGTGGGTGGGGCCAACGTCCTGACTTTC. Translation gives CSVGGTGRVGGANVLTF.

V gene TRBV3-1 combines with J gene TRBJ1-2; D remains unclear. The V end lost 4 bases, the J end lost 8 bases, and 11 bases lay between the germline ends. This CDR3 has 12 residues. Germline V lookup: CDR1 LGHDT, CDR2 YNNKEL (reference sequence). The CDR3 DNA sequence: TGTGCCAGCAGCCCACCCACGGGGGGCTACACCTTC. Protein product: CASSPPTGGYTF. Complete variable domain (other parts from reference TRBV3-1 and TRBJ1-2): DTAVSQTPKYLVTQMGNDKSIKCEQNLGHDTMYWYKQDSKKFLKIMFSYNNKELIINETVPNRFSPKSPDKAHLNLHINSLELGDSAVYFCASSPPTGGYTFGSGTRLTVV.

DNA of the CDR3: TGTGCCAGCAGCGAACAGGGTGAGCAGTTCTTC. Its protein is CASSEQGEQFF. This chain uses TRBV11-1 with TRBJ2-1; perhaps TRBD1 as D (6 bases). V lost 5 bases and J 9 bases, leaving 8 bases between the germline ends. The CDR3 runs to 11 residues. Germline values: CDR1 SGHAT, CDR2 FQDESV (reference sequence).

The chain combines TRBV24-1 with TRBJ1-2; D is unclear. The CDR3 length is 12 residues. V was pared by 11 bases and J by 2 bases, with 11 bases between. CDR1 and CDR2 from the germline V gene are KGHDR and SFDVKD. The CDR3 region is CAIYEPNYGYTF. CDR3 in DNA: TGTGCCATTTACGAGCCGAACTATGGCTACACCTTC.

The chain links TRBV4-3 to TRBJ2-1, with D hard to call. The CDR3 length is 15 residues. The germline gives CDR1 LGHNA, CDR2 YSLEER. V was trimmed by 0 bases and J by 0 bases, leaving 6 bases between them. In DNA, the CDR3 is TGCGCCAGCAGCCAAGAGCCCAGCTCCTACAATGAGCAGTTCTTC. It translates to CASSQEPSSYNEQFF.

The chain is built from TRBV2 and TRBJ2-1; no clear D. Germline assignment: CDR1 SNHLY and CDR2 FYNNEI. The CDR3 extends over 13 amino acids. Trimming left V 8 bases short and J 8 bases short, with 16 bases between. In DNA form, the CDR3 reads TGTGCCAGCCTTCTGTGGAGTGAGGATGAGCAGTTCTTC. It translates to CASLLWSEDEQFF. The variable domain in full, with the rest retrieved from reference TRBV2 and TRBJ2-1, is EPEVTQTPSHQVTQMGQEVILRCVPISNHLYFYWYRQILGQKVEFLVSFYNNEISEKSEIFDDQFSVERPDGSNFTLKIRSTKLEDSAMYFCASLLWSEDEQFFGPGTRLTVL.

This chain joins TRBV9 and TRBJ2-1, with D uncertain. CDR3 length: 16 residues. V was trimmed by 0 bases and J by 2 bases, leaving 12 bases between them. Germline CDR1 reads SGDLS; CDR2 reads YYNGEE. CDR3 protein: CASSVAMRSTYNEQFF. The CDR3 DNA is TGTGCCAGCAGCGTAGCTATGAGGAGCACCTACAATGAGCAGTTCTTC.

This clonotype has just one count. This chain links TRBV29-1 with TRBJ2-3, with D possibly matching TRBD2 (7 bases). V gave up 6 bases and J gave up 2 bases, with 15 bases separating them. CDR3 length: 14 amino acids. Per the germline V gene, CDR1 is SQVTM and CDR2 is ANQGSEA. The CDR3 DNA reads TGCAGCGTGGGGGCTAGCGGTATCACAGATACGCAGTATTTT. Its translation is CSVGASGITDTQYF.

This clonotype was seen a few times. The chain joins TRBV7-2 to TRBJ1-2, with D perhaps matching TRBD1 (5 bases). Trimming took 0 bases from V and 8 from J, leaving 10 bases between them. From germline, CDR1 is SGHTA and CDR2 FQGNSA. The CDR3 loop spans 13 amino acids. CDR3 bases: TGTGCCAGCAGCTTAGCGGCAGGGATGGGCTACACCTTC. Translation gives CASSLAAGMGYTF.

The V gene is TRBV29-1, the J gene TRBJ1-2, with D tentatively TRBD1 (6 bases). The CDR3 extends over 14 amino acids. The V gene lost 8 bases and the J gene lost 8 bases, with 24 bases spanning the gap. CDR1 is SQVTM, CDR2 ANQGSEA, per germline. The CDR3 DNA is TGCAGCACCCAAGGGGGAGGAAGTAGGGACGGCTACACCTTC. Translation gives CSTQGGGSRDGYTF.

The CDR3 sequence is CASSLGGVFTDTQYF. For the CDR3, the DNA is TGTGCCAGCAGCTTAGGGGGGGTCTTCACAGATACGCAGTATTTT. This rearrangement joins TRBV5-5 to TRBJ2-3; weak D call: TRBD2 (7 bases). Trimming pared 2 bases from V and 2 bases from J, leaving 12 bases between. The CDR3 sequence is 15 residues long. The germline gives CDR1 SGHKS, CDR2 YYEKEE (reference sequence).

V and J are TRBV21-1 and TRBJ1-5; the table's D call TRBD1 went unverified against the DNA. TRBV21-1 corresponds to a pseudogene. The CDR3 sequence is 16 residues long. The CDR3 nucleotides are TGTGCCAGCAGCAAAAGGCCGGACAGGGGAAATCAGCCCCAGCATTTT. Translated: CASSKRPDRGNQPQHF.